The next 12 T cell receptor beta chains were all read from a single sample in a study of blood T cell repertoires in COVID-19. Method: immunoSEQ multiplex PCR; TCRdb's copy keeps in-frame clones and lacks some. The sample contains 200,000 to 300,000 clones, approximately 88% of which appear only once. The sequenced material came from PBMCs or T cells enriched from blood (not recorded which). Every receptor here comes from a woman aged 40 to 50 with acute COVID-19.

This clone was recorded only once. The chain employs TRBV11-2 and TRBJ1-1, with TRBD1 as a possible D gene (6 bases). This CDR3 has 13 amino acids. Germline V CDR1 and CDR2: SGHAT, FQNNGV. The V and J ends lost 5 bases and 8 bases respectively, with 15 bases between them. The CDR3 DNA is TGTGCCAGCAGCGCGCGACAGGAACAGGAAGCTTTCTTT. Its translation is CASSARQEQEAFF.

The CDR3 spells CASSQDQLGGREQYF. The CDR3 DNA follows: TGCGCCAGCAGCCAAGATCAACTTGGGGGGAGGGAGCAGTACTTC. The gene calls are TRBV4-1 and TRBJ2-7; D is possibly TRBD2 (6 bases). Germline lookup yields CDR1 MGHRA and CDR2 YSYEKL. The CDR3 has 15 amino acids. Between the trimmed V and J ends, which lost 0 bases and 7 bases, there was a span of 16 bases.

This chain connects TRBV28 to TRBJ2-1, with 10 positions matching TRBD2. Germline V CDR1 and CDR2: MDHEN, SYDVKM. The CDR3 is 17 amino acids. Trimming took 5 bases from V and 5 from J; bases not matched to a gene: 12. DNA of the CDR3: TGTGCCAGCAGTCCCCCGATACTAGCGGGGATCCACAATGAGCAGTTCTTC. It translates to CASSPPILAGIHNEQFF.

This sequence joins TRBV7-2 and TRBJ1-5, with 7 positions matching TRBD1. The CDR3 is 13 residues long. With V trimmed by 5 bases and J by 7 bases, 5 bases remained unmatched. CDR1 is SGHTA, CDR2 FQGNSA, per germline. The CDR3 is CASSLGQNQPQHF. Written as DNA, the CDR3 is TGTGCCAGCAGCCTGGGACAGAACCAGCCCCAGCATTTT.

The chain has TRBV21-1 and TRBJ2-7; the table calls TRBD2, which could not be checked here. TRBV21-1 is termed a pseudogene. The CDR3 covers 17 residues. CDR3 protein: CASSKSEADQSSYEQYV. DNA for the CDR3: TGTGCCAGCAGCAAAAGTGAGGCAGACCAAAGCTCCTACGAGCAGTACGTC.

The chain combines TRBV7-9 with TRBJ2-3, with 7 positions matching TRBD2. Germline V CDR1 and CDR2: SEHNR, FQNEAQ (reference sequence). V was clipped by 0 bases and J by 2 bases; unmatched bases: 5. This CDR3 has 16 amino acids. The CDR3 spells CASSLAGGRATDTQYF. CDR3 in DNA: TGTGCCAGCAGCTTAGCTGGCGGGAGAGCCACAGATACGCAGTATTTT.

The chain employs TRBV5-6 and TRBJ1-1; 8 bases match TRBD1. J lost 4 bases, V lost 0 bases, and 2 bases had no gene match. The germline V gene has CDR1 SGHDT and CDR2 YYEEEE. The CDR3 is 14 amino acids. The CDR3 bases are TGTGCCAGCAGCTTGGCCGACAGGGGCACTGAAGCTTTCTTT. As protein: CASSLADRGTEAFF.

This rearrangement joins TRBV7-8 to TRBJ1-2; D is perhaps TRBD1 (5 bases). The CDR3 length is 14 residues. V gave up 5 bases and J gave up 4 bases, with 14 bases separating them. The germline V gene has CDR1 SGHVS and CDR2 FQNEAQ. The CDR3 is CASSREGQGYGYTF. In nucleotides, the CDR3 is TGTGCCAGCAGCCGAGAAGGGCAGGGCTATGGCTACACCTTC.

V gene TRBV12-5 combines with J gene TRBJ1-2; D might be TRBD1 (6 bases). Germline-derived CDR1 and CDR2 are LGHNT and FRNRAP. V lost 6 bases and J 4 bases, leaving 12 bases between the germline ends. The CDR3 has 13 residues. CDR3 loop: CASGRTGFYGYTF. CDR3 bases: TGTGCTAGTGGGCGAACAGGGTTCTATGGCTACACCTTC.

Written as DNA, the CDR3 is TGTGCCACCAGTGATTCACAGGGGGGGTCCTACAATGAGCAGTTCTTC. Protein product: CATSDSQGGSYNEQFF. The J gene is TRBJ2-1, the V gene TRBV24-1, with TRBD1 as a possible D gene (8 bases). CDR1 and CDR2 from the germline V gene are KGHDR and SFDVKD. V lost 2 bases, J lost 1 base, and 11 bases lay in between. CDR3 size: 16 residues.

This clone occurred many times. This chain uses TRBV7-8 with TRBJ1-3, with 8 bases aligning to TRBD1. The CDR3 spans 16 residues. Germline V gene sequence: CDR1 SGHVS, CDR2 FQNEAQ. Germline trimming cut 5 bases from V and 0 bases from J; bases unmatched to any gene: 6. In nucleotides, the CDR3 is TGTGCCAGCAGCCCACGGACAGGGAGCTCTGGAAACACCATATATTTT. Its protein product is CASSPRTGSSGNTIYF.

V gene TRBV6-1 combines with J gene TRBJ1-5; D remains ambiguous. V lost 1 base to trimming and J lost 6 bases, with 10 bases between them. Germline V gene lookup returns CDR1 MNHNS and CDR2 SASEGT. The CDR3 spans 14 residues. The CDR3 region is CASSEGRLGQPQHF. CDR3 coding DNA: TGTGCCAGCAGTGAAGGGCGTCTAGGTCAGCCCCAGCATTTT.